What follows describes a single T cell receptor beta chain. Its antigen is unknown. Unique molecular identifiers featured in each of the TCR beta cDNA libraries. TCRdb fed the PCR reads into MiXCR, producing one record per CDR3 protein. The repertoire has about 400,000 distinct CDR3 sequences, 30% to 45% of them found once; the top ten carry roughly 13%. The CDR3 sequence is 15 residues long. CDR1 is ENHRY, CDR2 SYGVKD, per germline. The V end was cut by 5 bases, the J end by 5 bases, with 18 bases between. These data belong to a study of post-analysis software for immune sequencing data. Whole-study results and caveats: Relative to controls, patients had a few TRBV segments at higher frequency, with TRBV5-6, TRBV5-1 and TRBV20-1 among these.

This receptor was taken from a girl between 10 and 17 years old with multiple sclerosis. This chain links TRBV10-3 with TRBJ2-5; possible D gene TRBD2, 6 bases. Input material: blood. The CDR3 DNA is TGTGCCATCAGTTGGCTAGCGTGGATAGGGGAGACCCAGTACTTC. Protein sequence: CAISWLAWIGETQYF.